These 21 T cell receptor beta chains came from one sample sequenced in a study of T cell responses to AZD1222 COVID-19 vaccine. The protocol was immunoSEQ multiplex PCR, while the TCRdb copy is restricted to in-frame clones and leaves out a portion. The sample has around 110,000 clones; around nine tenths are singletons. Source: peripheral blood, taken on day 0 of AZD1222 vaccination. The receptor source for this set is an adult in good health.

The genes are TRBV3-1 (or the pseudogene TRBV3-2) and TRBJ1-5; a possible D gene is TRBD1 (5 bases). The V gene's germline CDR1 is LGHDT and CDR2 YNNKEL (reference sequence). Deletions cut 0 bases from V and 2 bases from J, with 17 bases between. The CDR3 runs to 18 residues. CDR3 DNA sequence: TGTGCCAGCAGCCAAGATCGGGGGGACCTCCGTGGCAATCAGCCCCAGCATTTT. Amino acids: CASSQDRGDLRGNQPQHF.

This clone turned up a few times. The chain recombines TRBV5-1 with TRBJ2-7; 7 bases agree with TRBD2. Germline V lookup: CDR1 SGHRS, CDR2 YFSETQ. The CDR3 is 13 residues long. J lost 3 bases, V lost 9 bases, and 9 bases had no gene match. The DNA of the CDR3 is TGCGCCAAGCGGGGTTCCCCCAACTACGAGCAGTACTTC. Amino acid sequence: CAKRGSPNYEQYF. Filled out from reference TRBV5-1 and TRBJ2-7, the complete variable domain reads KAGVTQTPRYLIKTRGQQVTLSCSPISGHRSVSWYQQTPGQGLQFLFEYFSETQRNKGNFPGRFSGRQFSNSRSEMNVSTLELGDSALYLCAKRGSPNYEQYFGPGTRLTVT.

This sequence joins TRBV7-9 and TRBJ1-4; D might be TRBD1 (5 bases). The germline V and J ends were trimmed by 1 base and 5 bases, with 11 bases remaining between them. The V gene's germline CDR1 is SEHNR and CDR2 FQNEAQ (reference sequence). This CDR3 is built from 15 residues. The CDR3 DNA reads TGTGCCAGCAGCTTAGTCGGGGGACCCAATGAAAAACTGTTTTTT. Protein: CASSLVGGPNEKLFF.

The J gene is TRBJ1-2, the V gene TRBV3-1 (or the pseudogene TRBV3-2), with D perhaps TRBD1 (5 bases). The CDR3 has 14 residues. Trimming stripped 7 bases from V and 7 bases from J, with 19 bases between. In germline, CDR1 is LGHDT, CDR2 YNNKEL (reference sequence). DNA of the CDR3: TGTGCCAGCATGCCGACGTCAGGGCGACGTGGCTACACCTTC. This gives the protein CASMPTSGRRGYTF.

The V call is TRBV19, the J call TRBJ1-6, with 7 bases fitting TRBD1. V dropped 3 bases and J dropped 7; count of bases not matched to a gene: 9. Germline V gene lookup returns CDR1 LNHDA and CDR2 SQIVND (reference sequence). The CDR3 covers 16 residues. The CDR3 spells CASSIEGGSANSPLHF. In DNA form, the CDR3 reads TGTGCCAGTAGTATCGAAGGGGGCTCTGCCAATTCACCCCTCCACTTT.

The chain carries TRBV9 and TRBJ2-5, with TRBD2 matching 13 bases. Trimming cost V 4 bases and J 5 bases; bases outside gene matches: 5. The germline V gene has CDR1 SGDLS and CDR2 YYNGEE. The CDR3 covers 15 residues. Here the CDR3 reads CASSPVGLAGETQYF. CDR3 sequence (DNA): TGTGCCAGCAGCCCAGTGGGACTAGCGGGGGAGACCCAGTACTTC.

The V call is TRBV30, the J call TRBJ1-2; weak D call: TRBD1 (5 bases). V lost 3 bases, J lost 1 base, and 12 bases lay in between. The CDR3 length is 14 residues. Germline CDR1 and CDR2: GTSNPN and SVGIG (reference sequence). CDR3: CAWRGRGLNYGYTF. The CDR3 nucleotides are TGTGCCTGGAGGGGACGGGGACTTAACTATGGCTACACCTTC.

The rearrangement links TRBV28 to TRBJ1-4; D is unresolved. Trimming removed 6 bases from V and 10 bases from J, with 12 bases in between. Germline V gene data show CDR1 as MDHEN and CDR2 as SYDVKM. This CDR3 is 12 amino acids long. This chain's CDR3 is CASRRPAGKLFF. CDR3 bases: TGTGCCAGCAGACGTCCAGCCGGAAAACTGTTTTTT.

This clone has more than one count but fewer than ten. This chain links TRBV19 with TRBJ2-7; 7 bases fit TRBD2. Germline CDR1 and CDR2: LNHDA and SQIVND (reference sequence). J gave up 2 bases and V 6 bases, and 4 bases lay outside the gene matches. There are 13 residues in the CDR3. The CDR3 DNA reads as TGTGCCAGTAGCTCTAGCGGAGCCTACGAGCAGTACTTC. Protein: CASSSSGAYEQYF.

The rearrangement joins TRBV24-1 to TRBJ2-7; D is possibly TRBD2 (5 bases). The V gene's germline CDR1 is KGHDR and CDR2 SFDVKD. V lost 4 bases and J lost 1, with 13 bases in between. The CDR3 loop spans 15 amino acids. The CDR3 DNA reads as TGTGCCACCAGTGACCCCCGGGATCTATCCTACGAGCAGTACTTC. It specifies CATSDPRDLSYEQYF.

The V gene is TRBV24-1, the J gene TRBJ1-1; a weak D match, TRBD1 (6 bases). Germline V gene lookup returns CDR1 KGHDR and CDR2 SFDVKD. V lost 7 bases, J lost 1 base, and 9 bases lay in between. The CDR3 runs to 13 residues. For the CDR3, the DNA is TGTGCCACCAGGTCGGGACAGAACACTGAAGCTTTCTTT. Its translation is CATRSGQNTEAFF.

The CDR3 coding sequence is TGTGCCAGTAGTATAGGGGAGCTCCTCTTGAACACTGAAGCTTTCTTT. Protein product: CASSIGELLLNTEAFF. This chain joins TRBV19 and TRBJ1-1; no definite D call. The CDR3 has 16 residues. Germline lookup yields CDR1 LNHDA and CDR2 SQIVND (reference sequence). Trimming removed 1 base from V and 0 bases from J, with 12 bases in between.

V usage is TRBV5-5 and J usage is TRBJ2-7, with D maybe TRBD1 (6 bases). CDR3 length: 13 amino acids. Per germline, CDR1 SGHKS and CDR2 YYEKEE (reference sequence). Trimming removed 5 bases at V and 3 bases at J, with 12 bases between. CDR3 loop: CASRQGTSYEQYF. As DNA, the CDR3 is TGTGCCAGCAGACAAGGGACAAGCTACGAGCAGTACTTC. The full variable domain, completed using reference TRBV5-5 and TRBJ2-7, is DAGVTQSPTHLIKTRGQQVTLRCSPISGHKSVSWYQQVLGQGPQFIFQYYEKEERGRGNFPDRFSARQFPNYSSELNVNALLLGDSALYLCASRQGTSYEQYFGPGTRLTVT.

V and J are TRBV9 and TRBJ1-1; 8 bases align to TRBD1. Trimming at V came to 5 bases and at J to 1 base, leaving 4 bases not matched to a gene. This CDR3 comprises 14 residues. Germline V CDR1 and CDR2: SGDLS, YYNGEE. The CDR3: CASRDGTGNTEAFF. CDR3 in DNA: TGTGCCAGCAGAGATGGGACAGGGAACACTGAAGCTTTCTTT.

The genes are TRBV9 and TRBJ2-5; D not certain. The CDR3 is made up of 15 amino acids. Trimming removed 1 base from V and 4 bases from J, with 14 bases in between. CDR1 and CDR2 (germline): SGDLS, YYNGEE. The CDR3 loop reads CASSVRGGERETQYF. In DNA form, the CDR3 reads TGTGCCAGCAGCGTAAGAGGCGGCGAAAGAGAGACCCAGTACTTC.

This chain joins TRBV20-1 and TRBJ2-3, with 8 bases identical to TRBD2. Germline values: CDR1 DFQATT, CDR2 SNEGSKA (reference sequence). This CDR3 is built from 13 residues. Unmatched junction bases numbered 4, after V lost 3 bases and J lost 5 bases. CDR3 in DNA: TGCAGTGCTAGTACTAGCGGCTTAGATACGCAGTATTTT. Its translation is CSASTSGLDTQYF.

The V call is TRBV5-1, the J call TRBJ1-4; TRBD1 agrees at 7 bases. The CDR3 is 14 amino acids. Trimming at V came to 4 bases and at J to 8 bases, leaving 8 bases not matched to a gene. Germline V gene data show CDR1 as SGHRS and CDR2 as YFSETQ. The CDR3 DNA reads TGCGCCAGCAGCCCCGGGACAGAGAACGAAAAACTGTTTTTT. Residues: CASSPGTENEKLFF.

The V and J genes are TRBV14 and TRBJ2-1; D not resolved. This CDR3 comprises 13 residues. V was shortened by 1 base and J by 3 bases, with 4 bases between the two germline ends. Germline-derived CDR1 and CDR2 are SGHDN and FVKESK. The CDR3 loop reads CASSQGNYNEQFF. CDR3 bases: TGTGCCAGCAGCCAAGGAAACTACAATGAGCAGTTCTTC.

The gene calls are TRBV7-2 and TRBJ1-2, with D uncertain. The CDR3 totals 12 residues. V lost 1 base to trimming and J lost 5 bases, with 5 bases between them. Germline values: CDR1 SGHTA, CDR2 FQGNSA. CDR3 DNA: TGTGCCAGCAGCTTAGACGGTTATGGCTACACCTTC. Amino acids: CASSLDGYGYTF.

The chain carries TRBV9 and TRBJ1-5; TRBD1 is a possible D gene (5 bases). This CDR3 comprises 15 residues. V was clipped by 5 bases and J by 3 bases, with 15 bases between them. Germline V gene lookup returns CDR1 SGDLS and CDR2 YYNGEE. The CDR3 sequence: CASSPQGGYNQPQHF. DNA for the CDR3: TGTGCCAGCAGTCCGCAGGGCGGGTACAATCAGCCCCAGCATTTT.

The V call is TRBV5-1, the J call TRBJ2-7; D remains ambiguous. CDR3 length equals 15 residues. The V and J ends lost 1 base and 7 bases respectively, with 18 bases between them. Germline CDR1 is SGHRS and CDR2 is YFSETQ. Here the CDR3 reads CASSLNMGPIGEQYF. Here the CDR3 DNA reads TGCGCCAGCAGCTTGAATATGGGCCCGATAGGGGAGCAGTACTTC. The full variable domain, in which reference TRBV5-1 and TRBJ2-7 provide the parts outside the CDR3, is KAGVTQTPRYLIKTRGQQVTLSCSPISGHRSVSWYQQTPGQGLQFLFEYFSETQRNKGNFPGRFSGRQFSNSRSEMNVSTLELGDSALYLCASSLNMGPIGEQYFGPGTRLTVT.